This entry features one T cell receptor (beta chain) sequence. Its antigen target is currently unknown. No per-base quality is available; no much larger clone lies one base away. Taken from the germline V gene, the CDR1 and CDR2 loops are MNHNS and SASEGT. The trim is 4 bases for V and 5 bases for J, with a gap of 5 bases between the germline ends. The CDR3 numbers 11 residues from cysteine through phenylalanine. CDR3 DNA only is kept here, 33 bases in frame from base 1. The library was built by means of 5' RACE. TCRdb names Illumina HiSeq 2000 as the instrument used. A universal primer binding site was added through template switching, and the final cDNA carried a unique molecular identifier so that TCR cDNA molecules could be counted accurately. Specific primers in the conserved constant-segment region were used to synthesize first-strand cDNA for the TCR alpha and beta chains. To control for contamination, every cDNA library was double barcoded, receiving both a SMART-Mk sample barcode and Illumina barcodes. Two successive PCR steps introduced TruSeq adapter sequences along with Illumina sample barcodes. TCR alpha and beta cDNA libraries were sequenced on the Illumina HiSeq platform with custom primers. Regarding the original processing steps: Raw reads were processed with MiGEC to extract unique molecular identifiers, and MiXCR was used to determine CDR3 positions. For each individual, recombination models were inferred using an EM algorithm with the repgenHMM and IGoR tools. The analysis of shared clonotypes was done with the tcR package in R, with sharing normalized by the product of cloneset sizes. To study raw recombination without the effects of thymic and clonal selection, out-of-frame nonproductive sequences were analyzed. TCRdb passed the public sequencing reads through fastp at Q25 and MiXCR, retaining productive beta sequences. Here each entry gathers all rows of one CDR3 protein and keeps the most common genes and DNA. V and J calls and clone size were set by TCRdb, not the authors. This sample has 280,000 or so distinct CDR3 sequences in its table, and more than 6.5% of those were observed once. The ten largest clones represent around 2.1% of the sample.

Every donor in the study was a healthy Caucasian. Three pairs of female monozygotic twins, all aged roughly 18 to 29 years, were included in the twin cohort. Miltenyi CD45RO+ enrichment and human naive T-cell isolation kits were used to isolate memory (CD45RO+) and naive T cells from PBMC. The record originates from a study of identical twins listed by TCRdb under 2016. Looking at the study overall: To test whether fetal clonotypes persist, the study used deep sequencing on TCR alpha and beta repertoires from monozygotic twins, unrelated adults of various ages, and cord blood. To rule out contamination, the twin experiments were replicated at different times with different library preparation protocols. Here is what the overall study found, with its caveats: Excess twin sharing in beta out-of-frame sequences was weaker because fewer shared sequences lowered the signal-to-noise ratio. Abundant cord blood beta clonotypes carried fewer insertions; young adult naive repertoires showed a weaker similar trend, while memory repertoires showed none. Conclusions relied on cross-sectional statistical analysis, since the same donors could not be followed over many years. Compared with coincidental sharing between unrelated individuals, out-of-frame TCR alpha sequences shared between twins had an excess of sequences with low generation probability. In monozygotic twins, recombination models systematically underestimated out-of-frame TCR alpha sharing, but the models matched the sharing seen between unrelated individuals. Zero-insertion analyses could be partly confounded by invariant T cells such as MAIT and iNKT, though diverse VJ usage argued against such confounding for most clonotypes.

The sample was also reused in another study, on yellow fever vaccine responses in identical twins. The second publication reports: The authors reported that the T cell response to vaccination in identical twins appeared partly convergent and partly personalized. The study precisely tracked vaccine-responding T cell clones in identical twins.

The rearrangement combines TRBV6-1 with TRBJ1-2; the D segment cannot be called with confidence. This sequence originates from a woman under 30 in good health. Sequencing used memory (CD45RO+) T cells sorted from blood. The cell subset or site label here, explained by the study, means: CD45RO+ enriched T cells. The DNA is TGTGCCAGCAGTGGTCCTTATGGCTACACCTTC. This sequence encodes CASSGPYGYTF.